This T cell receptor beta chain was profiled in a study of blood T cells in healthy people across ages. Study observations and caveats: There were more naive CD4+ cells and higher diversity in long-lived donors than in aged donors.

In its sample, this clonotype was seen a few times. Its antigen is unidentified. The V and J ends lost 1 base and 0 bases respectively, with 13 bases between them. Germline V CDR1 and CDR2: SGHTA, FQGNSA. The CDR3 has 16 amino acids. Primed by a sample-barcoded 5' primer and a J-beta primer mix, a second PCR proceeded for 7 to 11 cycles. TCRdb itself ran the 5' RACE reads through MiXCR, one entry per CDR3 protein. The repertoire holds some 1,800,000 distinct CDR3 sequences, with 35% to 50% as singletons. V usage is TRBV7-2 and J usage is TRBJ2-7; D not resolved. The source of this sequence is a human donor in good health. Material: blood. CDR3 sequence reads: CASSLDGSSSSYEQYF. The CDR3 DNA reads TGTGCCAGCAGCTTAGATGGGTCCTCGAGCTCCTACGAGCAGTACTTC.